This TCR beta chain originates from a study of cytomegalovirus exposure and HLA in healthy donors. Germline values: CDR1 SNHLY, CDR2 FYNNEI. The CDR3 totals 13 residues. Trimming cost V 6 bases and J 0 bases, with 9 bases left between them. Amplification used 60 Vbeta primers and 13 Jbeta primers. The method was immunoSEQ multiplex PCR; TCRdb's version includes in-frame clones alone and lacks a portion of them. The sample includes 130,000 or so clones, around 87% of them seen just once. Source material: PBMCs. The chain recombines TRBV2 with TRBJ2-7, with D perhaps matching TRBD1 (5 bases). The sequence was collected from a woman in her 30s in good health and CMV-seronegative. CDR3 sequence (DNA): TGTGCCAGCAGCCCCGACAGCTCCTACGAGCAGTACTTC. Its protein is CASSPDSSYEQYF.